The next 5 T cell receptor beta chains were all read from a single sample in a study of blood T cells in healthy people across ages. Combining a sample-barcoded 5' primer with a J-beta primer mix, a second PCR ran for roughly 7 to 11 cycles. TCRdb reprocessed the 5' RACE reads via MiXCR and lists one record per CDR3 protein. The table shows 780,000 or so distinct CDR3 sequences, with 25% occurring only once. This sample was also put to use in a study of T cells of mothers and their children.

The sample taken for sequencing was blood. Every receptor here comes from a boy aged 5-17 years in good health.

This clonotype was counted only a few times. This sequence joins TRBV6-5 and TRBJ2-5, with TRBD2 identical over 9 bases. Germline-derived CDR1 and CDR2 are MNHEY and SVGAGI. This CDR3 region has 16 residues. V lost 6 bases and J lost 5; bases outside the gene matches: 13. The CDR3 DNA sequence: TGTGCCAGCAGATATACCGGGACTAGCCTCCGGGAGACCCAGTACTTC. Protein sequence: CASRYTGTSLRETQYF.

This clonotype has more than one count but fewer than ten. The rearrangement joins TRBV28 to TRBJ1-2, with a possible D match to TRBD1 (6 bases). The germline gives CDR1 MDHEN, CDR2 SYDVKM. This CDR3 is built from 14 residues. V lost 6 bases and J 4 bases, leaving 15 bases between the germline ends. The CDR3, as DNA: TGTGCCAGCAGCATTGGGGGCGTCGGCTATGGCTACACCTTC. This encodes CASSIGGVGYGYTF.

This clonotype was seen a few times. J is TRBJ2-1 and V is TRBV5-1; TRBD2 is a possible D gene (6 bases). V was trimmed by 2 bases and J by 2 bases, leaving 11 bases between them. Germline V gene lookup returns CDR1 SGHRS and CDR2 YFSETQ. CDR3 size: 15 residues. The CDR3 protein is CASSFAGSTYNEQFF. The CDR3 DNA sequence: TGCGCCAGCAGCTTTGCGGGGTCCACCTACAATGAGCAGTTCTTC.

This clonotype appeared a few times. V gene TRBV20-1 combines with J gene TRBJ2-7; D not certain. Germline loops: CDR1 DFQATT, CDR2 SNEGSKA (reference sequence). Trimming shortened V by 0 bases and J by 0 bases, and 12 bases separated the two germline ends. The CDR3 length is 15 residues. CDR3 coding DNA: TGCAGTGCTAGAGATTTCAACTCCTACTCCTACGAGCAGTACTTC. Translation gives CSARDFNSYSYEQYF.

The chain combines TRBV4-3 with TRBJ2-7, with 10 bases that match TRBD1. The CDR3 is 15 residues long. The germline gives CDR1 LGHNA, CDR2 YSLEER. J gave up 8 bases and V 4 bases, and 11 bases lay outside the gene matches. The CDR3 region is CASSPTTGTGDKQYF. DNA for the CDR3: TGCGCCAGCAGCCCGACCACCGGGACAGGGGACAAGCAGTACTTC.